This T cell receptor (beta chain) appears in the sequencing data of a study of CD8 T cells in Susac syndrome. The study, taken as a whole, reports: It was acknowledged by the study that relatively few individuals were included in its TCR sequencing and HLA analysis.

Reverse transcription used about 0.45 to 1 ug RNA and random hexamers. An immunoSEQ multiplex PCR amplified TCR beta CDR3 over 54 Vbeta and 13 Jbeta. Each CDR3 protein gets one entry after TCRdb re-called the immunoSEQ multiplex PCR reads with MiXCR. Of approximately 210,000 distinct CDR3 sequences listed, approximately 95% are singletons. About this clonotype: The antigen is unknown.

The T cells that were sequenced for TCR beta were CD8+ and CD4+ cells from blood. V gave up 4 bases and J gave up 5 bases; unmatched junction bases: 13. This CDR3 has 17 amino acids. Germline V gene sequence: CDR1 PRHDT, CDR2 FYEKMQ (reference sequence). This TCR came from a human donor with multiple sclerosis. Sequenced sample: CD4+ T cells from PBMCs. The chain links TRBV13 to TRBJ2-2; 7 nucleotides match TRBD2. DNA for the CDR3: TGTGCCAGCAGCTCCCCGTGGACGCCGGGAGGAACCGGGGAGCTGTTTTTT. Amino acid sequence: CASSSPWTPGGTGELFF.